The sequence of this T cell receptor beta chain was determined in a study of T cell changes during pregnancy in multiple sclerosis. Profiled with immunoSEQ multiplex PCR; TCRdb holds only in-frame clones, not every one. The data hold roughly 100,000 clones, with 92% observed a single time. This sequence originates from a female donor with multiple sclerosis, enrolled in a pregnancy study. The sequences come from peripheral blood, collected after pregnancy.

The DNA for the CDR3 is TGTGCCAGCAGTGTTGCGGGCGTATACGAGCAGTACTTC. Encoded protein: CASSVAGVYEQYF. This chain uses TRBV6-1 with TRBJ2-7; the D gene is possibly TRBD2 (5 bases). With 4 bases removed from V and 4 bases from J, the gap between germline ends came to 11 bases. Looked up from germline, CDR1 is MNHNS and CDR2 is SASEGT. CDR3 length equals 13 residues.